Only a few counts were recorded for the clone carrying this TCR beta chain. The data originate from a study of Graves' ophthalmopathy and Graves' hyperthyroidism. CDR3 regions of TCR beta were amplified from RNA transcripts. An opening RT-PCR round employed HTBI primers and preceded a second-round multiplex PCR. In TCRdb, the multiplex PCR reads were re-called with MiXCR into one record per CDR3 protein. The sample lists 600,000 to 950,000 distinct CDR3 sequences; around 40% were seen once. The germline V gene encodes CDR1 DFQATT and CDR2 SNEGSKA (reference sequence). The CDR3 is 12 residues long. J is TRBJ1-5 and V is TRBV20-1, with D possibly being TRBD1 (5 bases). The source is an adult man with Graves' ophthalmopathy. Sequenced input: peripheral blood. The CDR3 DNA is TGCAGCTCACGGCAGGGAAATCAGCCCCAGCATTTT. Translation: CSSRQGNQPQHF.